This T cell receptor (beta chain) was documented in a study of blood T cell repertoires in COVID-19. The wider study: Acute-phase and convalescent COVID-19 samples originated in the United States, Italy and Spain. The analysed material was cDNA or gDNA that came from T cells, B-cell-depleted T cells, or PBMCs.

Per the authors' pipeline: For nucleated cells, counts were estimated from reference gene primer amplification. Assay used: immunoSEQ multiplex PCR; TCRdb lists only in-frame clones, some missing. That table supplies the V and J calls and clone size; D and trimming were determined from the DNA. The sample records about 260,000 clones, around nine tenths being singletons. With 2 bases removed from V and 6 bases from J, the gap between germline ends came to 16 bases. CDR1 and CDR2 from the germline V gene are KGHSH and LQKENI. The CDR3 has 16 residues. Sequencing was performed on peripheral blood. The origin of this receptor is a man aged 35 to 55 who had recovered from COVID-19. The V and J genes are TRBV18 and TRBJ1-4; D unclear. CDR3 sequence (DNA): TGTGCCAGCTCACCAGGGCTACGACTACGAGATGAAAAACTGTTTTTT. Residues: CASSPGLRLRDEKLFF.